Described below is a single T cell receptor beta chain sequence and its context. Its antigen remains unidentified. Base qualities are not at hand, and no much larger clone is one base apart. Including cysteine and phenylalanine, the CDR3 has 14 amino acids. This entry keeps only the CDR3 DNA: 42 bases, framed from base 1. Cut back by 8 bases and 7 bases, the V and J ends lie 20 bases apart. CDR1 SEHNR and CDR2 FQNEAQ are derived from the germline V gene (reference sequence). Libraries of naive CD8 T cells were generated from about 21,000 to 970,000 sorted cells, with 10%, 30% or 50% of the purified RNA used. On a BD FACSAria II, naive CD8 T cells were FACS-sorted as CD8+CD4-CCR7+CD45RA+ and collected into RLT Plus buffer. Detection sensitivity was tested by spiking Jurkat RNA equal to some 11 TCR copies' worth into samples containing about 18,000-1,000,000 naive CD8 T cells. Enrichment of CD8 T cells was performed with RosetteSep CD8+ T Cell Enrichment Cocktail and Ficoll-Paque, after which ACK red cell lysis was carried out.

The library was made by PCR. Sequenced on a NextSeq 500. Bulk TCR libraries were prepared as previously described, using TCR primers listed in Table S5. Purification of total RNA was performed with the Qiagen AllPrep DNA/RNA kit. Before analysis, reads from multiple sequencing runs of the same library were pooled. The paper's data handling went like this. Only reads with exact TCR constant sequence were kept, trimmed to 150 nt, and grouped by their 12-nt molecular barcodes. Reads in each barcode group were sub-clustered using a 15% Levenshtein threshold, and a quality-weighted consensus sequence was built for each RNA molecule. Non-functional sequences were discarded, and so were lower-count sequences lying one edit away from another sequence. On the basis of fitting two negative binomial distributions, barcode sub-clusters with fewer than 20% of the maximum read count were discarded. The public reads were reprocessed in TCRdb via fastp at Q25 and MiXCR, keeping in-frame beta chains. Every entry covers one CDR3 protein and lists the most common genes and DNA from its rows. The V and J calls were not made by the authors but by TCRdb's processing. The sample table contains some 680,000 distinct CDR3 sequences; only one count was recorded for approximately 24% of them. In total, the top ten clones hold 0.7% to 0.95% of the sample.

The data derive from a study of molecular identifiers for immune sequencing clone quantification (dated by TCRdb to 2017 to 2018). Some background on the complete study: In a replicate experiment, RNA from about 19,000 or 110,000 naive CD8 T cells was split into five aliquots, four of which were sequenced. This methods study benchmarked molecular-identifier clustering-based TCR repertoire sequencing (MIDCIRS) and TCR RNA copy counting, using CD8 T cells to do so. Overall study outcomes, separate from this receptor: Identical TCR molecules sharing a barcode could cause highly expanded clone sizes to be underestimated. In CMV-specific effector cells, clones with more than 20 RNA copies accounted for over 97% of molecules, whereas in naive cells such clones accounted for under 1%. Modeling indicated about three TCR RNA copies recovered per cell, compared with around 10 by digital PCR, which implies a capture efficiency of about 31%. The naive libraries included spiked-in Jurkat TCR RNA (around 10 copies' worth), and this RNA is not part of the donor repertoire. Without barcode sub-clustering, chimeric consensus sequences inflated TCR diversity; chimeras reached as high as 47%. Even against a background of 750,000 to 1,000,000 naive CD8 T cells, spiked-in Jurkat TCR RNA amounting to a single cell's worth was reported to be detectable.

The chain is encoded by TRBV7-9 joined to TRBJ1-2, with an unclear D gene assignment. Sequenced input: naive CD8+ T cells from blood, with Jurkat cell RNA spiked in. In light of the paper, this sample's cell subset or site label describes: FACS-sorted CD8+CD4-CCR7+CD45RA+ naive T cells. This clonotype originated in a human donor in good health. Some libraries in this study had Jurkat cell RNA spiked in. The DNA reads TGTGCCAGCGTAGGGATCACCCCGGGCCTTGGCTACACCTTC. The translation is CASVGITPGLGYTF.